The 24 T cell receptor beta chains in this list originate from one sample, sequenced in a study of blood T cell repertoires in COVID-19 (dated by TCRdb to the early 2020s). Receptor libraries were prepared by the immunoSEQ multiplex PCR assay. TCRdb took over this immuneACCESS table, retaining in-frame rearrangements with V and J assigned. Such tables are incomplete; in checked studies, under half of the missing clones stem from an unresolved V gene, and the remainder is unexplained. This sample is represented by around 240,000 clones; 83% of them were singletons. 6.5% to 9% of the sample lies in the top ten. The sample was peripheral blood. All receptors derive from a woman aged 45-65 years with acute or convalescent COVID-19.

This clone was detected a few times. The chain combines TRBV28 with TRBJ1-6, with D maybe TRBD1 (5 bases). The CDR3 consists of 15 residues. The germline V gene has CDR1 MDHEN and CDR2 SYDVKM. With 6 bases removed from V and 8 bases from J, the gap between germline ends came to 17 bases. This CDR3 is CASRRRSGIDSPLHF. CDR3 DNA: TGTGCCAGCAGACGAAGGTCAGGGATTGATTCACCCCTCCACTTT.

The chain carries TRBV6-4 and TRBJ2-3; TRBD2 matches at 14 bases. Germline-derived CDR1 and CDR2 are MRHNA and SNTAGT. The junction had 0 bases not matched to a gene; V was cut back by 0 bases and J by 4 bases. The CDR3 loop spans 16 amino acids. The CDR3 DNA is TGTGCCAGCAGTGACTCGACTAGCGGGGGGGCAGATACGCAGTATTTT. It codes for CASSDSTSGGADTQYF.

The gene calls are TRBV19 and TRBJ2-7, with a tentative D call TRBD1 (6 bases). V was shortened by 4 bases and J by 4 bases, with 17 bases between the two germline ends. The CDR3 consists of 15 residues. Germline loops: CDR1 LNHDA, CDR2 SQIVND (reference sequence). The CDR3 reads CASSKKTGFDYEQYF. CDR3 DNA: TGTGCCAGTAGTAAGAAGACAGGATTCGATTACGAGCAGTACTTC.

The chain couples TRBV7-9 to TRBJ1-1, with 7 positions matching TRBD1. Germline V gene sequence: CDR1 SEHNR, CDR2 FQNEAQ (reference sequence). The CDR3 has 15 amino acids. V gave up 1 base and J gave up 1 base; unmatched junction bases: 3. The CDR3 nucleotides read TGTGCCAGCAGCTTAGAGGGGACAGCGAACACTGAAGCTTTCTTT. Protein: CASSLEGTANTEAFF.

V usage is TRBV28 and J usage is TRBJ1-1; perhaps TRBD1 as D (6 bases). The germline CDR1 and CDR2 sequences are MDHEN and SYDVKM. The germline V and J ends were trimmed by 3 bases and 7 bases, with 9 bases remaining between them. The CDR3 loop spans 12 amino acids. The CDR3: CASSFSGDEAFF. In DNA, the CDR3 is TGTGCCAGCAGTTTCTCAGGGGATGAAGCTTTCTTT.

This clone was seen only a few times. V is TRBV7-9 and J is TRBJ2-2, with D tentatively TRBD1 (5 bases). V lost 3 bases and J 1 base, leaving 9 bases between the germline ends. Germline V CDR1 and CDR2: SEHNR, FQNEAQ (reference sequence). The CDR3 length is 15 residues. For the CDR3, the DNA is TGTGCCAGCAGCTTGGCGACAGAGAACACCGGGGAGCTGTTTTTT. Translation: CASSLATENTGELFF.

This clone was observed once. J is TRBJ2-1 and V is TRBV20-1; TRBD2 is a possible D gene (6 bases). The germline V gene encodes CDR1 DFQATT and CDR2 SNEGSKA (reference sequence). V was pared by 3 bases and J by 0 bases, with 9 bases between. The CDR3 has 14 residues. DNA of the CDR3: TGCAGTGCTAGTATCGGGAGCTCCTACAATGAGCAGTTCTTC. It is translated as CSASIGSSYNEQFF.

V is TRBV5-4 and J is TRBJ2-3; D may be TRBD2 (6 bases). The CDR3 spans 14 residues. CDR1 is SGHNT and CDR2 is YYREEE in the germline V gene (reference sequence). Trimming took 4 bases from V and 1 from J, leaving 10 bases between them. CDR3 sequence (DNA): TGTGCCAGCAGCCCCCCGGGGGGCACAGATACGCAGTATTTT. Its protein product is CASSPPGGTDTQYF.

The rearrangement joins TRBV19 to TRBJ1-1, with TRBD1 as a possible D gene (6 bases). The germline CDR1 and CDR2 sequences are LNHDA and SQIVND (reference sequence). The V end was cut by 6 bases, the J end by 1 base, with 12 bases between. The CDR3 has 14 amino acids. The CDR3 is CASRYRASNTEAFF. The CDR3 nucleotides read TGTGCCAGTAGGTACAGGGCTTCGAACACTGAAGCTTTCTTT.

The J gene is TRBJ1-2, the V gene TRBV6-6; D call uncertain. V was cut by 0 bases and J by 6 bases, with 14 bases left in between. The CDR3 has 15 amino acids. Per germline, CDR1 MNHNY and CDR2 SVGAGI (reference sequence). In DNA form, the CDR3 reads TGTGCCAGCAGTTACTCGAACAGACCCTATGATGGCTACACCTTC. Its translation: CASSYSNRPYDGYTF.

The chain has TRBV9 and TRBJ1-4, with 9 bases that match TRBD1. In germline, CDR1 is SGDLS, CDR2 YYNGEE. This CDR3 has 15 amino acids. The trim removed 0 bases at V and 7 bases at J, leaving 4 bases unmatched. The CDR3 sequence: CASSVEDRGGEKLFF. CDR3 in DNA: TGTGCCAGCAGCGTAGAGGACAGGGGAGGTGAAAAACTGTTTTTT.

The rearrangement uses TRBV6-5 and TRBJ1-5, with D perhaps matching TRBD1 (5 bases). This CDR3 region has 14 residues. Germline V lookup: CDR1 MNHEY, CDR2 SVGAGI. The V end lost 7 bases, the J end lost 7 bases, and 17 bases lay between the germline ends. CDR3 coding DNA: TGTGCCAGCAACCCCGGCAGGGCCCCCCAGCCCCAGCATTTT. This encodes CASNPGRAPQPQHF.

The genes are TRBV2 and TRBJ2-7, with D possibly being TRBD1 (5 bases). This CDR3 spans 14 amino acids. Trimming took 1 base from V and 5 from J, leaving 12 bases between them. The germline CDR1 and CDR2 sequences are SNHLY and FYNNEI. The CDR3 DNA reads as TGTGCCAGCAGTGAAGTAAGGGGTGGGAACGAGCAGTACTTC. Its protein is CASSEVRGGNEQYF.

This chain joins TRBV19 and TRBJ2-3, with D possibly matching TRBD1 (5 bases). V dropped 0 bases and J dropped 0 bases, with 7 bases sitting between them. This CDR3 contains 15 residues. Per the germline V gene, CDR1 is LNHDA and CDR2 is SQIVND (reference sequence). The CDR3 bases are TGTGCCAGTAGTATAGATGACAGTAGCACAGATACGCAGTATTTT. As protein: CASSIDDSSTDTQYF.

The genes are TRBV7-2 and TRBJ2-7; D might be TRBD2 (6 bases). Trimming pared 8 bases from V and 4 bases from J, leaving 12 bases between. This CDR3 spans 12 amino acids. CDR1 is SGHTA and CDR2 is FQGNSA in the germline V gene. CDR3 loop: CASGPRGYEQYF. The CDR3 region has the DNA TGTGCCAGCGGACCCCGGGGGTACGAGCAGTACTTC.

This clone was found a few times. The CDR3 nucleotides are TGTGCCAGCCAGGGCCCAGCGAACACTGAAGCTTTCTTT. As protein: CASQGPANTEAFF. The chain combines TRBV2 with TRBJ1-1; perhaps TRBD1 as D (5 bases). The CDR3 totals 13 residues. Germline V gene sequence: CDR1 SNHLY, CDR2 FYNNEI. V was trimmed by 8 bases and J by 1 base, leaving 11 bases between them.

V usage is TRBV4-2 and J usage is TRBJ1-3; no firm D call. The CDR3 is 16 amino acids. The germline gives CDR1 LGHNA, CDR2 YNFKEQ. V was clipped by 0 bases and J by 0 bases, with 9 bases between them. This CDR3 is CASSQDLSGSGNTIYF. The CDR3 bases are TGTGCCAGCAGCCAAGATCTTTCCGGCTCTGGAAACACCATATATTTT.

The chain recombines TRBV4-3 with TRBJ1-6; maybe TRBD1 (5 bases). The CDR3 length is 15 residues. CDR1 LGHNA and CDR2 YSLEER come from the germline V gene. V was trimmed by 4 bases and J by 7 bases, leaving 14 bases between them. This CDR3 reads CASSLAGGGNSPLHF. CDR3 in DNA: TGCGCCAGCAGCCTAGCTGGGGGAGGCAATTCACCCCTCCACTTT.

The genes are TRBV6-2 or TRBV6-3 and TRBJ2-7; possibly TRBD1 for D (6 bases). V dropped 2 bases and J dropped 2 bases, with 7 bases sitting between them. There are 13 residues in the CDR3. Germline lookup yields CDR1 MNHEY and CDR2 SVGEGT. The CDR3 protein is CASSYGGPYEQYF. In nucleotides, the CDR3 is TGTGCCAGCAGTTACGGGGGCCCCTACGAGCAGTACTTC.

This chain joins TRBV20-1 and TRBJ2-1; 11 bases map to TRBD2. V lost 3 bases to trimming and J lost 8 bases; unmatched junction nucleotides: 6. This CDR3 is built from 14 residues. Per the germline V gene, CDR1 is DFQATT and CDR2 is SNEGSKA (reference sequence). CDR3 nucleotides: TGCAGTGCTAGTCTGACTAGCGGGACCCATGAGCAGTTCTTC. It translates to CSASLTSGTHEQFF.

The CDR3 sequence is CASSQSRGAIEKLFF. In DNA, the CDR3 is TGTGCCAGCAGCCAGTCCAGGGGGGCCATCGAAAAACTGTTTTTT. The chain combines TRBV3-1 (or the pseudogene TRBV3-2) with TRBJ1-4; 7 positions agree with TRBD1. The J segment lost 8 bases and the V segment lost 3 bases, leaving 9 bases of the junction unmatched. Per germline, CDR1 LGHDT and CDR2 YNNKEL (reference sequence). The CDR3 is 15 amino acids.

The count of this clone is one. V is TRBV28 and J is TRBJ1-6; tentatively, D is TRBD1 (6 bases). Germline-derived CDR1 and CDR2 are MDHEN and SYDVKM. The CDR3 sequence is 13 residues long. Trimming cost V 5 bases and J 18 bases, with 20 bases left between them. The CDR3 sequence is CASSLNLRGFCHF. CDR3 sequence (DNA): TGTGCCAGCAGTCTTAACCTGAGGGGGTTTTGCCACTTT.

This clone was counted only a few times. This sequence joins TRBV5-4 and TRBJ2-5; 8 nucleotides match TRBD1. The CDR3 extends over 17 amino acids. V shed 2 bases, J shed 9 bases, and the junction held 18 bases outside the gene matches. Per the germline V gene, CDR1 is SGHNT and CDR2 is YYREEE (reference sequence). CDR3 sequence: CASSFTPGQVGPHPQYF. CDR3 bases: TGTGCCAGCAGCTTTACACCGGGACAGGTCGGGCCGCACCCCCAGTACTTC. The variable domain in full, completed from reference TRBV5-4 and TRBJ2-5, reads ETGVTQSPTHLIKTRGQQVTLRCSSQSGHNTVSWYQQALGQGPQFIFQYYREEENGRGNFPPRFSGLQFPNYSSELNVNALELDDSALYLCASSFTPGQVGPHPQYFGPGTRLLVL.

The chain employs TRBV19 and TRBJ2-3; a possible D gene is TRBD2 (6 bases). V was shortened by 6 bases and J by 0 bases, with 13 bases between the two germline ends. The length of the CDR3 is 15 residues. Looked up from germline, CDR1 is LNHDA and CDR2 is SQIVND (reference sequence). CDR3 coding DNA: TGTGCCAGTAGATCGCTAGCGCCTAGCACAGATACGCAGTATTTT. The encoded protein is CASRSLAPSTDTQYF.